These 17 T cell receptor beta chains originate from one sample sequenced in a study of cytomegalovirus exposure and HLA in healthy donors. PCR was performed using 60 Vbeta and 13 Jbeta primers. Sequenced by immunoSEQ multiplex PCR; TCRdb stores in-frame clones only, minus some. The table records 220,000 or so clones, 60% to 80% of them present only once. Sequencing used PBMCs. All receptors come from a woman aged 25 to 45 in good health and CMV-seronegative.

This clone was picked up one time. The chain joins TRBV13 to TRBJ2-5; 12 bases map to TRBD2. The closer fit of TRBJ2-7 to the DNA end suggests the J call may be wrong. The germline V gene encodes CDR1 PRHDT and CDR2 FYEKMQ (reference sequence). The CDR3 has 15 residues. CDR3 sequence (DNA): TGTGCCAGCAGCTTTCCTAGCGGGGGGGCCTACGAGCAGTACTTC. Residues: CASSFPSGGAYEQYF.

The genes are TRBV6-4 and TRBJ2-3, with TRBD2 identical over 7 bases. Germline trimming cut 2 bases from V and 4 bases from J; bases unmatched to any gene: 6. This CDR3 spans 15 amino acids. Germline CDR1 is MRHNA and CDR2 is SNTAGT. CDR3 bases: TGTGCCAGCAGTGACGGACTAGGTGGGGCAGATACGCAGTATTTT. Translation gives CASSDGLGGADTQYF.

The chain links TRBV7-8 to TRBJ1-4, with 7 bases that match TRBD1. The CDR3 runs 14 residues. Trimming removed 5 bases from V and 3 bases from J; junction bases left unmatched: 3. Germline CDR1 is SGHVS and CDR2 is FQNEAQ. The CDR3 DNA follows: TGTGCCAGCAGCAATCAGGGGGCTAATGAAAAACTGTTTTTT. As protein: CASSNQGANEKLFF.

This clone was seen a handful of times. The V and J genes are TRBV7-6 and TRBJ2-2; a weak D match, TRBD1 (6 bases). The germline CDR1 and CDR2 sequences are SGHVS and FNYEAQ. Trimming left V 6 bases short and J 0 bases short, with 11 bases between. CDR3 length equals 15 residues. The CDR3 nucleotides are TGTGCCAGCAGTCCCAAGGGGGCGAACACCGGGGAGCTGTTTTTT. This codes for CASSPKGANTGELFF.

A remark on this clone: Sequence at one end of the junction differs from germline and may be a read error. The chain is built from TRBV7-9 and TRBJ2-7, with 9 bases fitting TRBD1. The CDR3 contains 16 residues. The V gene's germline CDR1 is SEHNR and CDR2 FQNEAQ (reference sequence). The CDR3 loop is CSSSHTGTGHIHEQYF. Here the CDR3 DNA reads TGTTCCAGCAGCCATACCGGGACAGGGCATATACACGAGCAGTACTTC.

This clone came up once. The rearrangement links TRBV6-6 to TRBJ2-5, with a weak D call TRBD2 (5 bases). V was pared by 6 bases and J by 0 bases, with 11 bases between. This CDR3 comprises 14 residues. Looked up from germline, CDR1 is MNHNY and CDR2 is SVGAGI (reference sequence). CDR3 nucleotides: TGTGCCAGCAGCGGACTGAGGGACCAAGAGACCCAGTACTTC. This translates into CASSGLRDQETQYF.

This chain's CDR3 is CASSLRGSNTEAFF. The CDR3 bases are TGTGCCAGCAGCTTAAGGGGGTCGAACACTGAAGCTTTCTTT. The chain recombines TRBV11-1 with TRBJ1-1, with D tentatively TRBD1 (6 bases). The CDR3 is made up of 14 amino acids. CDR1 is SGHAT, CDR2 FQDESV, per germline (reference sequence). Trimming removed 2 bases from V and 1 base from J, with 8 bases in between.

The J gene is TRBJ2-7, the V gene TRBV5-1; 7 nucleotides match TRBD2. Trimming cost V 4 bases and J 1 base; bases outside gene matches: 8. This CDR3 is 15 amino acids long. In germline, CDR1 is SGHRS, CDR2 YFSETQ. This chain's CDR3 is CASSPGLVSSYEQYF. Written as DNA, the CDR3 is TGCGCCAGCAGCCCCGGACTAGTAAGTTCCTACGAGCAGTACTTC. The full variable domain, completed using reference TRBV5-1 and TRBJ2-7, is KAGVTQTPRYLIKTRGQQVTLSCSPISGHRSVSWYQQTPGQGLQFLFEYFSETQRNKGNFPGRFSGRQFSNSRSEMNVSTLELGDSALYLCASSPGLVSSYEQYFGPGTRLTVT.

This clone has more than one count but fewer than ten. The rearrangement links TRBV7-9 to TRBJ1-1; D might be TRBD1 (6 bases). This CDR3 comprises 15 residues. V gave up 5 bases and J gave up 2 bases, with 15 bases separating them. Germline V CDR1 and CDR2: SEHNR, FQNEAQ (reference sequence). The CDR3: CASSAATGFNTEAFF. The CDR3 nucleotides read TGTGCCAGCAGCGCGGCTACAGGGTTTAACACTGAAGCTTTCTTT.

The chain employs TRBV11-2 and TRBJ2-1, with a weak D call TRBD1 (6 bases). CDR1 SGHAT and CDR2 FQNNGV come from the germline V gene. The V gene lost 4 bases and the J gene lost 8 bases, with 12 bases spanning the gap. The CDR3 length is 13 residues. CDR3 in DNA: TGTGCCAGCAGCTCCCAGGGGATCGATGAGCAGTTCTTC. Translating it yields CASSSQGIDEQFF.

Comments on this clone: Mismatch with germline at one junction end may stem from a read error. This chain joins TRBV7-3 and TRBJ1-1, with D tentatively TRBD1 (5 bases). Germline assignment: CDR1 SGHTA and CDR2 FQGTGA. The CDR3 is 13 residues long. DNA of the CDR3: TGTGCCAGCAGCTTAGGGGCCAACAGTGAAGCTTTCTTT. Encoded protein: CASSLGANSEAFF.

This clone was seen more than once but under ten times. The rearrangement links TRBV7-3 to TRBJ1-1; tentatively, D is TRBD1 (6 bases). V lost 1 base, J lost 6 bases, and 12 bases lay in between. The CDR3 length is 14 residues. From germline, CDR1 is SGHTA and CDR2 FQGTGA. In DNA form, the CDR3 reads TGTGCCAGCAGCTTAAATCCAGGGGATCCTGAAGCTTTCTTT. Translated: CASSLNPGDPEAFF.

CDR3 bases: TGTGCCAGTAGTATGAGGGCCTACGAAAAACTGTTTTTT. The encoded protein is CASSMRAYEKLFF. The rearrangement joins TRBV19 to TRBJ1-4; no definite D call. Between the trimmed V and J ends, which lost 3 bases and 8 bases, there was a span of 10 bases. The germline CDR1 and CDR2 sequences are LNHDA and SQIVND (reference sequence). The CDR3 consists of 13 residues.

The rearrangement links TRBV13 to TRBJ2-1; D gene unclear. The CDR3 has 13 residues. Between the trimmed V and J ends, which lost 2 bases and 4 bases, there was a span of 6 bases. The germline gives CDR1 PRHDT, CDR2 FYEKMQ (reference sequence). DNA for the CDR3: TGTGCCAGCAGCTTACTCGGGTACAATGAGCAGTTCTTC. It is translated as CASSLLGYNEQFF.

The chain joins TRBV6-5 to TRBJ2-1, with 11 bases identical to TRBD2. The trim removed 0 bases at V and 8 bases at J, leaving 6 bases unmatched. This CDR3 spans 16 amino acids. The V gene's germline CDR1 is MNHEY and CDR2 SVGAGI. CDR3 sequence (DNA): TGTGCCAGCAGTTACTCGACTAGCGGGGTACTCCATGAGCAGTTCTTC. The encoded protein is CASSYSTSGVLHEQFF.

This chain uses TRBV27 with TRBJ1-1; 9 positions match TRBD1. Germline-derived CDR1 and CDR2 are MNHEY and SMNVEV (reference sequence). J gave up 4 bases and V 10 bases, and 4 bases lay outside the gene matches. CDR3 length equals 12 residues. CDR3 region: CATRQGGTEAFF. CDR3 nucleotides: TGTGCCACCCGACAGGGGGGCACTGAAGCTTTCTTT.

The table lists this clone with a few counts. This sequence joins TRBV6-1 and TRBJ1-2; 11 nucleotides align to TRBD1. This CDR3 spans 15 amino acids. V trimming: 6 bases; J trimming: 3 bases; junction bases outside the gene matches: 6. Per the germline V gene, CDR1 is MNHNS and CDR2 is SASEGT. The CDR3 sequence: CASSLRTGGDYGYTF. In DNA form, the CDR3 reads TGTGCCAGCAGCCTACGGACAGGGGGCGACTATGGCTACACCTTC.